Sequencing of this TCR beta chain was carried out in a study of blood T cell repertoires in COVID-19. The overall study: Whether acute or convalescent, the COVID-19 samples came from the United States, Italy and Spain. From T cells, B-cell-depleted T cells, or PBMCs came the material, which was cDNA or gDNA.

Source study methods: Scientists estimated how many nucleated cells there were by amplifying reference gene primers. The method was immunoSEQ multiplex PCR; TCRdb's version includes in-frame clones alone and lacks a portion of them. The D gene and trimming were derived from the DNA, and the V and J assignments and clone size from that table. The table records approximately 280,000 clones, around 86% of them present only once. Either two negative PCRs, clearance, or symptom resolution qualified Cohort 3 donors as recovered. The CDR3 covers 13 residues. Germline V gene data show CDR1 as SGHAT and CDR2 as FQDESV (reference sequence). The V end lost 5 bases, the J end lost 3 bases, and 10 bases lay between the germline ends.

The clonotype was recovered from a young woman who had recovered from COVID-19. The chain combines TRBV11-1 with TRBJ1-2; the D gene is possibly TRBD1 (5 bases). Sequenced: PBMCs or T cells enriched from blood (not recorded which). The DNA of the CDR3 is TGTGCCAGCAGCCCCGACAGTGACTATGGCTACACCTTC. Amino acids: CASSPDSDYGYTF. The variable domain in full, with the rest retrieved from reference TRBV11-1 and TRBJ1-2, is EAEVAQSPRYKITEKSQAVAFWCDPISGHATLYWYRQILGQGPELLVQFQDESVVDDSQLPKDRFSAERLKGVDSTLKIQPAELGDSAMYLCASSPDSDYGYTFGSGTRLTVV.